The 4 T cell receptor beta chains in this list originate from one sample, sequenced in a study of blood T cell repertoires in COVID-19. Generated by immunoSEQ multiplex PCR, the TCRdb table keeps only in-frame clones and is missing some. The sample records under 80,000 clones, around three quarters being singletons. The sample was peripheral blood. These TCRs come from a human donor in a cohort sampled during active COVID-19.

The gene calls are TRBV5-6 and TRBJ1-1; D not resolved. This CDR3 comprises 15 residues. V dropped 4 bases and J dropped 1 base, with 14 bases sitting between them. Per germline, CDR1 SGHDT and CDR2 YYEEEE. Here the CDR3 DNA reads TGTGCCAGCAGCCGTCGCCGGGGAGAGAACACTGAAGCTTTCTTT. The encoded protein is CASSRRRGENTEAFF.

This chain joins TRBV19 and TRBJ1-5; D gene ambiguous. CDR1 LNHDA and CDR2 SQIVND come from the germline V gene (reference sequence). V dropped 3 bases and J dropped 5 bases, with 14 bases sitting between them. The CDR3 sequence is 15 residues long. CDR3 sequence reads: CASSIDLGRHQPQHF. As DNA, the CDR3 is TGTGCCAGTAGTATCGACTTGGGGAGGCATCAGCCCCAGCATTTT. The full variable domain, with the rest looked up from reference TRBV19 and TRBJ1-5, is DGGITQSPKYLFRKEGQNVTLSCEQNLNHDAMYWYRQDPGQGLRLIYYSQIVNDFQKGDIAEGYSVSREKKESFPLTVTSAQKNPTAFYLCASSIDLGRHQPQHFGDGTRLSIL.

The CDR3 coding sequence is TGTGCCAGCAGCTTAGGCCCAGGGGAGGGAGAAAAACTGTTTTTT. Translation: CASSLGPGEGEKLFF. The chain couples TRBV7-6 to TRBJ1-4, with TRBD1 as a possible D gene (6 bases). CDR3 size: 15 residues. V gave up 1 base and J gave up 8 bases, with 14 bases separating them. Per germline, CDR1 SGHVS and CDR2 FNYEAQ. The full variable domain, with the rest looked up from reference TRBV7-6 and TRBJ1-4, is GAGVSQSPRYKVTKRGQDVALRCDPISGHVSLYWYRQALGQGPEFLTYFNYEAQQDKSGLPNDRFSAERPEGSISTLTIQRTEQRDSAMYRCASSLGPGEGEKLFFGSGTQLSVL.

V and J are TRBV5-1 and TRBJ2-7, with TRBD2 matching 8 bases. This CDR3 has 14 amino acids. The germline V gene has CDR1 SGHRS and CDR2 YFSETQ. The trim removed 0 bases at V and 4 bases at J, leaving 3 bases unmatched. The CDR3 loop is CASSLAGRGYEQYF. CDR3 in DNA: TGCGCCAGCAGCTTGGCCGGGAGGGGGTACGAGCAGTACTTC.